The 22 T cell receptor beta chains in this list originate from one sample, sequenced in a study of blood T cell repertoires in COVID-19. Some clones are missing from TCRdb's copy, which holds only in-frame ones; the method was immunoSEQ multiplex PCR. The data show about 440,000 clones, with about 91% seen just once and roughly 12% held by the top ten. The specimen sequenced was peripheral blood. The receptors stem from a woman in her fifties or sixties with COVID-19, enrolled during active disease.

The CDR3 reads CASSPGTGAGDTEAFF. In nucleotides, the CDR3 is TGCGCCAGCAGCCCCGGGACAGGGGCGGGCGACACTGAAGCTTTCTTT. The chain recombines TRBV5-1 with TRBJ1-1, with 10 bases lining up with TRBD1. The germline V gene encodes CDR1 SGHRS and CDR2 YFSETQ. Germline trimming cut 4 bases from V and 3 bases from J; bases unmatched to any gene: 9. This CDR3 is 16 amino acids long.

V usage is TRBV20-1 and J usage is TRBJ2-3, with TRBD2 as a possible D gene (5 bases). The CDR3 contains 11 residues. The V gene lost 5 bases and the J gene lost 4 bases, with 7 bases spanning the gap. The V gene's germline CDR1 is DFQATT and CDR2 SNEGSKA (reference sequence). The CDR3 DNA reads as TGCAGTGCTCAGAGGGCAGATACGCAGTATTTT. This codes for CSAQRADTQYF.

The chain carries TRBV13 and TRBJ1-1, with D perhaps matching TRBD1 (6 bases). The CDR3 covers 14 residues. Germline CDR1 reads PRHDT; CDR2 reads FYEKMQ (reference sequence). The V end was cut by 5 bases, the J end by 2 bases, with 12 bases between. Written as DNA, the CDR3 is TGTGCCAGCAGCCTGCAGGGGATAAACACTGAAGCTTTCTTT. Its protein product is CASSLQGINTEAFF.

Here the CDR3 reads CASSVGLAGGPNGELFF. As DNA, the CDR3 is TGTGCCAGCAGCGTAGGGCTAGCGGGGGGGCCGAACGGGGAGCTGTTTTTT. The chain uses TRBV9 and TRBJ2-2, with 12 nucleotides matching TRBD2. The CDR3 loop spans 17 amino acids. V trimming: 0 bases; J trimming: 7 bases; junction bases outside the gene matches: 7. Germline CDR1 is SGDLS and CDR2 is YYNGEE.

This chain joins TRBV6-6 and TRBJ2-1, with 7 bases lining up with TRBD1. V shed 5 bases, J shed 10 bases, and the junction held 2 bases outside the gene matches. The germline V gene encodes CDR1 MNHNY and CDR2 SVGAGI (reference sequence). There are 11 residues in the CDR3. The chain's CDR3 is CASSAQGEQFF. CDR3 nucleotides: TGTGCCAGCAGTGCACAGGGGGAGCAGTTCTTC.

The chain recombines TRBV29-1 with TRBJ1-2; 9 nucleotides align to TRBD1. CDR3 size: 15 residues. Germline V gene lookup returns CDR1 SQVTM and CDR2 ANQGSEA. V gave up 6 bases and J gave up 6 bases; unmatched junction bases: 14. CDR3 nucleotide sequence: TGCAGCGTCGCCAGGGGGGACAGGGTATTTGATGGCTACACCTTC. Translation: CSVARGDRVFDGYTF.

The chain couples TRBV6-1 to TRBJ2-4; the D is unclear. The V gene lost 1 base and the J gene lost 7 bases, with 5 bases spanning the gap. Per the germline V gene, CDR1 is MNHNS and CDR2 is SASEGT. The CDR3 consists of 12 residues. CDR3 sequence reads: CASSEGQNIQYF. DNA of the CDR3: TGTGCCAGCAGTGAAGGTCAGAACATTCAGTACTTC.

This chain uses TRBV5-4 with TRBJ2-5; 11 positions agree with TRBD2. Germline V gene sequence: CDR1 SGHNT, CDR2 YYREEE (reference sequence). With 0 bases clipped from V and 5 bases from J, the junction kept 3 bases outside the gene matches. The CDR3 runs 15 residues. CDR3: CASSLGLAGLETQYF. The CDR3 DNA is TGTGCCAGCAGCTTGGGACTAGCGGGGCTGGAGACCCAGTACTTC.

The gene calls are TRBV9 and TRBJ1-5; no clear D gene. This CDR3 has 15 residues. The germline V and J ends were trimmed by 4 bases and 7 bases, with 18 bases remaining between them. Germline V gives CDR1 SGDLS, CDR2 YYNGEE. The chain's CDR3 is CASSSSSGLNQPQHF. In DNA, the CDR3 is TGTGCCAGCAGCTCAAGTAGTGGGCTCAACCAGCCCCAGCATTTT.

This chain links TRBV5-1 with TRBJ2-3, with 13 bases that match TRBD2. The length of the CDR3 is 18 residues. The V and J ends lost 5 bases and 3 bases, in that order; junction bases with no gene match: 12. The germline V gene encodes CDR1 SGHRS and CDR2 YFSETQ. CDR3 sequence: CASRWTSGGASGTDTQYF. The CDR3 DNA sequence: TGCGCCAGCAGGTGGACTAGCGGGGGCGCTTCGGGAACAGATACGCAGTATTTT.

This chain uses TRBV6-6 with TRBJ1-6; tentatively, D is TRBD1 (6 bases). CDR1 MNHNY and CDR2 SVGAGI come from the germline V gene (reference sequence). The CDR3 runs 14 residues. With 4 bases removed from V and 5 bases from J, the gap between germline ends came to 9 bases. CDR3: CASSSRGNNSPLHF. For the CDR3, the DNA is TGTGCCAGCAGTTCCAGGGGCAATAATTCACCCCTCCACTTT.

This clone was recorded once. The rearrangement uses TRBV27 and TRBJ2-7, with a tentative D call TRBD2 (5 bases). Trimming stripped 7 bases from V and 11 bases from J, with 21 bases between. The CDR3 length is 13 residues. CDR1 and CDR2 from the germline V gene are MNHEY and SMNVEV (reference sequence). In DNA form, the CDR3 reads TGTGCCAGCACCCCTCGGGCAGGAGGAGATGAGTACTTC. It codes for CASTPRAGGDEYF.

This sequence joins TRBV29-1 and TRBJ1-2; 9 bases map to TRBD1. The CDR3 contains 14 residues. The V and J ends lost 4 bases and 6 bases, in that order; junction bases with no gene match: 9. Germline-derived CDR1 and CDR2 are SQVTM and ANQGSEA. CDR3 bases: TGCAGCGTTGCTTTACAGGGGGCAATCGATGGCTACACCTTC. Translated, it gives CSVALQGAIDGYTF.

The chain recombines TRBV4-1 with TRBJ2-6; D is perhaps TRBD1 (5 bases). With 2 bases removed from V and 0 bases from J, the gap between germline ends came to 11 bases. This CDR3 spans 17 amino acids. Germline CDR1 MGHRA, CDR2 YSYEKL. The chain's CDR3 is CASSQRTLSSGANVLTF. In nucleotides, the CDR3 is TGCGCCAGCAGCCAAAGGACACTGAGCTCTGGGGCCAACGTCCTGACTTTC.

The CDR3 DNA sequence: TGTGCCAGCACCAACACAGGGGGCCCTGAAGCTTTCTTT. This gives the protein CASTNTGGPEAFF. The chain uses TRBV6-5 and TRBJ1-1; 9 nucleotides line up with TRBD1. CDR3 size: 13 residues. The V segment lost 7 bases and the J segment 6 bases; nucleotides outside the gene matches: 6. Germline V gene data show CDR1 as MNHEY and CDR2 as SVGAGI.

In its sample, this clone was seen a few times. The chain recombines TRBV3-1 (or the pseudogene TRBV3-2) with TRBJ1-1; D perhaps matches TRBD1 (5 bases). The germline CDR1 and CDR2 sequences are LGHDT and YNNKEL (reference sequence). Trimming stripped 5 bases from V and 0 bases from J, with 7 bases between. This CDR3 comprises 13 residues. The CDR3, as DNA: TGTGCCAGCAGCGTGACAGTGAACACTGAAGCTTTCTTT. Translating gives CASSVTVNTEAFF.

The rearrangement links TRBV9 to TRBJ1-3; no definite D call. The V end lost 4 bases, the J end lost 2 bases, and 4 bases lay between the germline ends. Germline lookup yields CDR1 SGDLS and CDR2 YYNGEE. CDR3 length equals 12 residues. The CDR3 protein is CASSLAGNTIYF. DNA for the CDR3: TGTGCCAGCAGCCTCGCTGGAAACACCATATATTTT.

This sequence joins TRBV30 and TRBJ2-3, with TRBD1 as a possible D gene (5 bases). This CDR3 contains 13 residues. In germline, CDR1 is GTSNPN, CDR2 SVGIG (reference sequence). Deletions cut 8 bases from V and 0 bases from J, with 12 bases between. The CDR3 loop reads CAGTTVSTDTQYF. CDR3 coding DNA: TGTGCCGGTACGACAGTTAGCACAGATACGCAGTATTTT.

The chain links TRBV2 to TRBJ1-3; D perhaps matches TRBD1 (6 bases). Trimming cost V 6 bases and J 2 bases, with 17 bases left between them. CDR1 and CDR2 (germline): SNHLY, FYNNEI. This CDR3 spans 16 amino acids. CDR3: CASSPEQGTAGNTIYF. DNA of the CDR3: TGTGCCAGCAGCCCCGAACAGGGTACGGCTGGAAACACCATATATTTT. Filled out from reference TRBV2 and TRBJ1-3, the complete variable domain reads EPEVTQTPSHQVTQMGQEVILRCVPISNHLYFYWYRQILGQKVEFLVSFYNNEISEKSEIFDDQFSVERPDGSNFTLKIRSTKLEDSAMYFCASSPEQGTAGNTIYFGEGSWLTVV.

This clone appeared a few times. The V gene is TRBV5-1, the J gene TRBJ1-2; D gene unclear. Trimming left V 0 bases short and J 7 bases short, with 10 bases between. The germline CDR1 and CDR2 sequences are SGHRS and YFSETQ. The CDR3 contains 13 residues. CDR3 in amino acids: CASSLARGGGYTF. In nucleotides, the CDR3 is TGCGCCAGCAGCTTGGCCCGGGGTGGTGGCTACACCTTC.

V usage is TRBV18 and J usage is TRBJ2-7; 7 bases fit TRBD1. CDR3 size: 15 residues. Germline CDR1 is KGHSH and CDR2 is LQKENI. The J segment lost 3 bases and the V segment lost 4 bases, leaving 9 bases of the junction unmatched. This CDR3 is CASSRDSLGLYEQYF. The DNA for the CDR3 is TGTGCCAGCTCACGGGACAGCCTAGGTCTCTACGAGCAGTACTTC.

The V gene is TRBV2, the J gene TRBJ1-6, with TRBD1 as a possible D gene (5 bases). From germline, CDR1 is SNHLY and CDR2 FYNNEI. V lost 6 bases, J lost 0 bases, and 18 bases lay in between. The CDR3 spans 18 residues. The CDR3 region is CASRGEHTQGSYNSPLHF. CDR3 DNA: TGTGCCAGCAGAGGAGAACACACTCAGGGCTCCTATAATTCACCCCTCCACTTT.